This TCR beta chain emerged from a study of cytomegalovirus exposure and HLA in healthy donors. The wider study: Earlier results showed roughly 120 million unique TCR beta sequences derived from approximately 180 million T cells.

Comment on this clone: Its antigen is still unknown.

The CDR3 is 11 residues long. The V end was cut by 4 bases, the J end by 8 bases, with 6 bases between. Germline CDR1 reads MNHNY; CDR2 reads SVGAGI (reference sequence). Points from the study as a whole: Using the classifier, cytomegalovirus status was reportedly diagnosed with high specificity and sensitivity. Previously analyzed data showed that most TCR beta V segments were productive at a frequency of about 87% or about 30%. A missense DCLRE1C variant was associated with V- and J-gene trimming of TCR beta chains in a later analysis, and an independent cohort replicated the association.

It was with 60 Vbeta and 13 Jbeta primers that the PCR ran. The method was immunoSEQ multiplex PCR; TCRdb's version includes in-frame clones alone and lacks a portion of them. The sample has 100,000 to 150,000 clones, roughly 80% seen once. The receptor was derived from a woman under 30 in good health and CMV-seronegative. Sequencing used PBMCs. The chain has TRBV6-6 and TRBJ2-1, with D possibly being TRBD2 (5 bases). Here the CDR3 DNA reads TGTGCCAGCAGTTCGAGGGATGAGCAGTTCTTC. Residues: CASSSRDEQFF.